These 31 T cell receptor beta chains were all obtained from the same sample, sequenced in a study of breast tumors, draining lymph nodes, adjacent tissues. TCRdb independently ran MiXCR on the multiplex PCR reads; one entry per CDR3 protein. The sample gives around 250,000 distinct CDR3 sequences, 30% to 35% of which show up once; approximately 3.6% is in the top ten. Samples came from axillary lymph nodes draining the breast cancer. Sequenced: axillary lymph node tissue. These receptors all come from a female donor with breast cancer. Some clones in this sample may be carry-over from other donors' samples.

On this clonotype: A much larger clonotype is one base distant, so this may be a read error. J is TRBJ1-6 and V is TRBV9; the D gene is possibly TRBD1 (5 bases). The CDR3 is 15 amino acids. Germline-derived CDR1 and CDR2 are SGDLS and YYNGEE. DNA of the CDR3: TGTGCCAGCAGCGCGGGAGGGGACGTTTATTCACCCCCCCACTTT. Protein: CASSAGGDVYSPPHF.

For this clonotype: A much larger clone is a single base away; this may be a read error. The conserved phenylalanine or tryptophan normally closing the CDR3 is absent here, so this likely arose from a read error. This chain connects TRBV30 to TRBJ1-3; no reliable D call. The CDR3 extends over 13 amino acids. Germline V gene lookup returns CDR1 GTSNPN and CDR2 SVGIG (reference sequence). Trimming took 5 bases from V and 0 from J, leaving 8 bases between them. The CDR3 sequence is CAWDRHSGNTIYL. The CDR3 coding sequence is TGTGCCTGGGACCGGCACTCTGGAAACACCATATATCTT.

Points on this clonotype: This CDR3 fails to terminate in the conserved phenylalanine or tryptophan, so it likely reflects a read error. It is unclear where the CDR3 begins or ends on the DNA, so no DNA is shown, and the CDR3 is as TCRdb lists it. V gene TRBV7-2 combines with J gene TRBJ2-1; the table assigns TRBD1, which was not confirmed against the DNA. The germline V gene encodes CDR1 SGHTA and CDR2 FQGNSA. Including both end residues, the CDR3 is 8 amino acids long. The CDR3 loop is CASSPPQE.

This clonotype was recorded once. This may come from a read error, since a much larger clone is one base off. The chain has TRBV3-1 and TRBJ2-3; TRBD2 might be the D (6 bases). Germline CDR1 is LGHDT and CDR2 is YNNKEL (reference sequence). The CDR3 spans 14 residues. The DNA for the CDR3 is TGTGCCAGCGGCCATGCGGGACCGTTTGGTACGCAGTATTTT. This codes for CASGHAGPFGTQYF.

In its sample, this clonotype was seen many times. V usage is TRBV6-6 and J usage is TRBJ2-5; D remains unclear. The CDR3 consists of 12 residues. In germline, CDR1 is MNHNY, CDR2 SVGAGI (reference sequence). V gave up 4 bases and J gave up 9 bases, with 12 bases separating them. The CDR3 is CASSSGPQAQYF. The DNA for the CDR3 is TGTGCCAGCAGTTCCGGGCCCCAAGCCCAGTACTTC.

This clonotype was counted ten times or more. CDR3 sequence reads: CASSGSGTRNSPLHF. The CDR3 DNA follows: TGTGCCAGCAGTGGCTCAGGGACGCGGAATTCACCCCTCCACTTT. The rearrangement uses TRBV6-1 and TRBJ1-6, with D perhaps matching TRBD1 (5 bases). Germline V gene data show CDR1 as MNHNS and CDR2 as SASEGT. Trimming stripped 4 bases from V and 7 bases from J, with 14 bases between. CDR3 length: 15 amino acids.

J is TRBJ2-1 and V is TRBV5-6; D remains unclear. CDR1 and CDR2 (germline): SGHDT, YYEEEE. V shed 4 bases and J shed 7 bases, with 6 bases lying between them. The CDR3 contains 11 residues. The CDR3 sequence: CASSTENEQFF. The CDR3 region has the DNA TGTGCCAGCAGCACCGAAAATGAGCAGTTCTTC. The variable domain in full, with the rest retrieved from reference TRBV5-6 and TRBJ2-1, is DAGVTQSPTHLIKTRGQQVTLRCSPKSGHDTVSWYQQALGQGPQFIFQYYEEEERQRGNFPDRFSGHQFPNYSSELNVNALLLGDSALYLCASSTENEQFFGPGTRLTVL.

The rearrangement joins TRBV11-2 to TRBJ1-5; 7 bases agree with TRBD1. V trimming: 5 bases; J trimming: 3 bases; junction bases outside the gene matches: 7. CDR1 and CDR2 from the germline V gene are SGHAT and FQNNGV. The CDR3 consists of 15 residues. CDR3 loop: CASSQGDSTNQPQHF. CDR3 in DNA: TGTGCCAGCAGCCAGGGGGACAGTACCAATCAGCCCCAGCATTTT.

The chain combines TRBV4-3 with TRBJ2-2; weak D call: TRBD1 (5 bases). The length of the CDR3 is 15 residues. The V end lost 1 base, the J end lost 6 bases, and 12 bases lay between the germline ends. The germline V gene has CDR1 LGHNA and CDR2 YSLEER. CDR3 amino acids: CASSQAYRSPGELFF. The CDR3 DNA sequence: TGCGCCAGCAGCCAAGCTTACAGGAGCCCCGGGGAGCTGTTTTTT.

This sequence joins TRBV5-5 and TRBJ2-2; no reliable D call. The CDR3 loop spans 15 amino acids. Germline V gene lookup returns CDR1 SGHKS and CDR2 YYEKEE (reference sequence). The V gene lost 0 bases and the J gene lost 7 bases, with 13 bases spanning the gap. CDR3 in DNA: TGTGCCAGCAGCTTGGGTCAGGCGAGAAACGGGGAGCTGTTTTTT. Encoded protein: CASSLGQARNGELFF.

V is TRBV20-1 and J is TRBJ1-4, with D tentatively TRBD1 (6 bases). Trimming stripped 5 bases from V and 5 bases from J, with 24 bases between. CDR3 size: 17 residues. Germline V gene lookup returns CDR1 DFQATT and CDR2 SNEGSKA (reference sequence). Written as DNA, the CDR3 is TGCAGTGCTCAACTAGCGGGGCGGGGGGCCTACAATGAAAAACTGTTTTTT. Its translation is CSAQLAGRGAYNEKLFF.

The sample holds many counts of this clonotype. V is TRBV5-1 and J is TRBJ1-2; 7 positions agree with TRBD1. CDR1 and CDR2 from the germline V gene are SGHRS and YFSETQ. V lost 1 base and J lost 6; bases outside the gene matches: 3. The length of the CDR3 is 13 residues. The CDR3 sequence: CASSLQTGNGYTF. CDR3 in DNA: TGCGCCAGCAGCTTGCAGACAGGGAATGGCTACACCTTC.

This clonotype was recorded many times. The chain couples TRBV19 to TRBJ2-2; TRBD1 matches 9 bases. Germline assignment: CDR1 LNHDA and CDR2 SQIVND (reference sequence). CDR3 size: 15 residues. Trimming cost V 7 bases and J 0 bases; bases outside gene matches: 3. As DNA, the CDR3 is TGTGCCAGTACGCGACAGGGGGCGAACACCGGGGAGCTGTTTTTT. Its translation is CASTRQGANTGELFF.

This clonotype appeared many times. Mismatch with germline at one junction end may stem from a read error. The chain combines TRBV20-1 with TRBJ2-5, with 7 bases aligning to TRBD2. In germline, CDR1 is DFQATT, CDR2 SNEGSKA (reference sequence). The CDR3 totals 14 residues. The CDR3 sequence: CSADPAGSQATQYF. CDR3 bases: TGCAGTGCCGACCCAGCGGGGTCCCAAGCGACCCAGTACTTC.

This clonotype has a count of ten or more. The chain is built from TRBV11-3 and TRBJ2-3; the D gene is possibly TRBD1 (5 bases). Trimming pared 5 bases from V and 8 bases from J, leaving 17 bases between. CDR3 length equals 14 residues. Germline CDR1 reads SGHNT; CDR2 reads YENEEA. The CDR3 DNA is TGTGCCAGCAGCCGCAATACCAGGGCCGGTACGCAGTATTTT. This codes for CASSRNTRAGTQYF.

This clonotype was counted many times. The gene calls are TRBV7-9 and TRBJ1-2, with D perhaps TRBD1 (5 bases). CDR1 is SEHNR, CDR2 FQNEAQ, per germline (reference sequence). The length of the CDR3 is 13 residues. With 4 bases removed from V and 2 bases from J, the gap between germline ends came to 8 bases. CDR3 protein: CASSSGRNYGYTF. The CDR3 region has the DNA TGTGCCAGCAGCTCGGGACGGAACTATGGCTACACCTTC.

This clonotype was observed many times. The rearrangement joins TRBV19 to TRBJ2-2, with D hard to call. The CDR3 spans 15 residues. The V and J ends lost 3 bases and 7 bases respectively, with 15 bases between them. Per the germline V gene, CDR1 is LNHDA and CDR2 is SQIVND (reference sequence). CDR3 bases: TGTGCCAGTAGTATTGGGCGCGTTGGCGGCGGGGAGCTGTTTTTT. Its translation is CASSIGRVGGGELFF. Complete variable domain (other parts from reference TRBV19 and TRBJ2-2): DGGITQSPKYLFRKEGQNVTLSCEQNLNHDAMYWYRQDPGQGLRLIYYSQIVNDFQKGDIAEGYSVSREKKESFPLTVTSAQKNPTAFYLCASSIGRVGGGELFFGEGSRLTVL.

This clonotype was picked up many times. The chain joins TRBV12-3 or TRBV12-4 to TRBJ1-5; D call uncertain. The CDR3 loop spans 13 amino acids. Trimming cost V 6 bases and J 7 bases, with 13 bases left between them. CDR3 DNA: TGTGCCAGCAGGGCTCGGCTAAAGCAGCCCCAGCATTTT. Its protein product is CASRARLKQPQHF.

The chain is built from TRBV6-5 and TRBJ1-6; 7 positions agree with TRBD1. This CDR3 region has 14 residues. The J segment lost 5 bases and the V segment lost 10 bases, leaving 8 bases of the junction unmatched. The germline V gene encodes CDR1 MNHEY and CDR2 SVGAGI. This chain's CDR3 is CAISRGTDNSPLHF. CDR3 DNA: TGTGCCATCAGCCGCGGGACAGATAATTCACCCCTCCACTTT.

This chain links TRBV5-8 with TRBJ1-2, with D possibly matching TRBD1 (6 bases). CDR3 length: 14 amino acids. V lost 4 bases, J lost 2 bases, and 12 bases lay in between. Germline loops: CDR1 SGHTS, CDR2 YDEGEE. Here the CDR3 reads CASSMGHSNYGYTF. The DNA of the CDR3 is TGTGCCAGCAGCATGGGACACTCCAACTATGGCTACACCTTC.

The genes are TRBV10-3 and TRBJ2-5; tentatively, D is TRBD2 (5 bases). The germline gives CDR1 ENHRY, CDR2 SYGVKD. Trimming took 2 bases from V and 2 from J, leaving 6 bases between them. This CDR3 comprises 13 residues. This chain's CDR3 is CAISETRQETQYF. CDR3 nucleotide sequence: TGTGCCATCAGTGAGACTAGGCAAGAGACCCAGTACTTC.

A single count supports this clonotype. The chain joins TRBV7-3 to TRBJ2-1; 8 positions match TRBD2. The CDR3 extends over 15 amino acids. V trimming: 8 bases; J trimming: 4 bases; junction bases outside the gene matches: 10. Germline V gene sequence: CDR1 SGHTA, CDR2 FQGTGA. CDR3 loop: CASGIAGLQYNEQFF. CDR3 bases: TGTGCCAGCGGAATAGCGGGACTACAATACAATGAGCAGTTCTTC.

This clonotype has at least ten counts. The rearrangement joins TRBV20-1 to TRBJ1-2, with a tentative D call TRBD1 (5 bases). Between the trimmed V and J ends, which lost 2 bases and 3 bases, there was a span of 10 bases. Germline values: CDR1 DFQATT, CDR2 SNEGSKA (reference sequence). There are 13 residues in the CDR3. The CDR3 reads CSARLGRDYGYTF. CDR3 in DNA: TGCAGTGCTAGATTGGGGCGAGACTATGGCTACACCTTC.

The CDR3 region is CASSITGTESYGYTF. In nucleotides, the CDR3 is TGTGCCAGTAGTATAACCGGGACAGAGAGCTATGGCTACACCTTC. The chain has TRBV19 and TRBJ1-2; 7 positions agree with TRBD1. The CDR3 totals 15 residues. V lost 2 bases to trimming and J lost 4 bases; unmatched junction nucleotides: 7. CDR1 is LNHDA, CDR2 SQIVND, per germline (reference sequence).

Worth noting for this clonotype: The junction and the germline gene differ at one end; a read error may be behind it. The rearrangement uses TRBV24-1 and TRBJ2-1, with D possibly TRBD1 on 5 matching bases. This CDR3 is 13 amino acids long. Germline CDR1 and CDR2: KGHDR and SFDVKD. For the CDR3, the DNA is TGTGCCGCCAGTACGTATAGGGGCGATGAGCAGTTCTTC. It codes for CAASTYRGDEQFF.

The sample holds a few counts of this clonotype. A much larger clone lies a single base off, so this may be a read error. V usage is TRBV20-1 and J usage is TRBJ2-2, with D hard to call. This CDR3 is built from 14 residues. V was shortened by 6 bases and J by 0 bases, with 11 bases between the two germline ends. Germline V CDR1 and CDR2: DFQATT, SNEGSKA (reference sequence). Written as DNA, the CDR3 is TGCAGTGCCCTGGGCAGGTCGAACACCGGGGAGCTGTTTTTT. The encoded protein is CSALGRSNTGELFF.

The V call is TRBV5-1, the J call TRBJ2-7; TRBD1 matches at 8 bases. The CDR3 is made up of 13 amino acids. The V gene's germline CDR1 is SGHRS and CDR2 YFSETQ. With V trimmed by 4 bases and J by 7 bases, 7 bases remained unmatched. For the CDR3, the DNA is TGCGCCAGCAGCCTACGAACAGGGGGTGAGCAGTACGTC. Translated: CASSLRTGGEQYV.

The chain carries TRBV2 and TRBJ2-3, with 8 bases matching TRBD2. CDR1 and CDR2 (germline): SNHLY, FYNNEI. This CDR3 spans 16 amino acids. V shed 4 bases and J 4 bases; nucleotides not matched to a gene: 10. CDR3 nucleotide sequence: TGTGCCAGCAGTGCCACAGGACGGGGGGGCTCAGATACGCAGTATTTT. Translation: CASSATGRGGSDTQYF.

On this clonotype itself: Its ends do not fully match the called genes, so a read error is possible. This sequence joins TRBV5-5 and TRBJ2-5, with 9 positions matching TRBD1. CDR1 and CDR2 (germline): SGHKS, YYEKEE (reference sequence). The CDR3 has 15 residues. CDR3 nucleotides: TGTGCCAGCAGCCAAAACAGGGGGCGCCGAGAGACCCGGTACTTC. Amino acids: CASSQNRGRRETRYF.

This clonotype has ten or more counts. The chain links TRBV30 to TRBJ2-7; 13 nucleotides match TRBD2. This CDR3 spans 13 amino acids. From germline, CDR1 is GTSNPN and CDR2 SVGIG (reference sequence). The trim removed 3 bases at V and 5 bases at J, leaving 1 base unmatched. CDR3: CAWRLAGGNEQYF. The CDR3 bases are TGTGCCTGGAGACTAGCGGGAGGGAACGAGCAGTACTTC.

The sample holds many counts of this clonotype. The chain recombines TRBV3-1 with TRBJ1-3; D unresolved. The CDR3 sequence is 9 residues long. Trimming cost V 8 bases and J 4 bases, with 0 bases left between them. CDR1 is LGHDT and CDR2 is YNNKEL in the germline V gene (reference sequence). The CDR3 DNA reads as TGTGCCAGCGGAAACACCATATATTTT. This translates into CASGNTIYF.